Shown below are 7 T cell receptor beta chains from a single sample sequenced in a study of CD8+ T cells in alopecia areata. It was cDNA, reverse transcribed from extracted RNA, that served as the sequencing template. The method was immunoSEQ multiplex PCR; TCRdb's version includes in-frame clones alone and lacks a portion of them. This sample yields 120,000 or so clones, of which 45% to 50% are seen a single time; roughly a tenth belongs to the top ten. Sequencing was done on a sample of NKG2D-low CD8+ T cells sorted from blood. Receptors originate from a human donor with alopecia areata.

This clone was detected only a few times. The sample carries other DNA sequences with the same CDR3. The chain combines TRBV29-1 with TRBJ1-2; D not resolved. V was trimmed by 2 bases and J by 7 bases, leaving 2 bases between them. CDR1 is SQVTM, CDR2 ANQGSEA, per germline. This CDR3 has 9 residues. The CDR3 sequence is CSVESGYTF. In DNA form, the CDR3 reads TGCAGCGTTGAAAGTGGCTACACCTTC.

This chain connects TRBV9 to TRBJ2-7, with D tentatively TRBD2 (6 bases). The germline V and J ends were trimmed by 4 bases and 5 bases, with 13 bases remaining between them. The germline V gene has CDR1 SGDLS and CDR2 YYNGEE. The CDR3 has 13 amino acids. CDR3: CASSLATANEQYF. As DNA, the CDR3 is TGTGCCAGCAGCCTAGCGACTGCGAACGAGCAGTACTTC.

The V gene is TRBV30, the J gene TRBJ2-5; D perhaps matches TRBD1 (7 bases). Germline CDR1 is GTSNPN and CDR2 is SVGIG (reference sequence). This CDR3 is 15 amino acids long. DNA for the CDR3: TGTGCTTACAACGGAGGAGGGGGCCAAGAAGAGACCCAGTACTTC. This codes for CAYNGGGGQEETQYF.

This clone was recorded a few times. CDR3 residues: CSVLGGLNTEAFF. The CDR3 coding sequence is TGCAGCGTTTTGGGGGGCTTAAACACTGAAGCTTTCTTT. V gene TRBV29-1 combines with J gene TRBJ1-1, with D possibly TRBD1 on 6 matching bases. Per germline, CDR1 SQVTM and CDR2 ANQGSEA. V was trimmed by 5 bases and J by 2 bases, leaving 12 bases between them. This CDR3 is built from 13 residues.

This clone was counted a few times. The chain employs TRBV29-1 and TRBJ2-7; D is uncertain. Germline V gene lookup returns CDR1 SQVTM and CDR2 ANQGSEA. The CDR3 is 13 residues long. Trimming pared 4 bases from V and 0 bases from J, leaving 10 bases between. The CDR3 is CSVVTDSSYEQYF. CDR3 DNA sequence: TGCAGCGTTGTGACGGATAGCTCCTACGAGCAGTACTTC.

V gene TRBV9 combines with J gene TRBJ2-1; D might be TRBD2 (6 bases). Germline V CDR1 and CDR2: SGDLS, YYNGEE. Trimming removed 4 bases from V and 8 bases from J, with 13 bases in between. This CDR3 has 13 amino acids. The DNA of the CDR3 is TGTGCCAGCAGCTCAGTCGGGGAGGATGAGCAGTTCTTC. Translated, it gives CASSSVGEDEQFF.

The chain links TRBV30 to TRBJ2-1; 9 bases line up with TRBD1. Germline-derived CDR1 and CDR2 are GTSNPN and SVGIG (reference sequence). V was clipped by 3 bases and J by 6 bases; unmatched bases: 0. The CDR3 runs 12 residues. This CDR3 reads CAWRTGGNEQFF. The CDR3 nucleotides are TGTGCCTGGAGGACAGGGGGCAATGAGCAGTTCTTC. The full variable domain, in which reference TRBV30 and TRBJ2-1 provide the parts outside the CDR3, is SQTIHQWPATLVQPVGSPLSLECTVEGTSNPNLYWYRQAAGRGLQLLFYSVGIGQISSEVPQNLSASRPQDRQFILSSKKLLLSDSGFYLCAWRTGGNEQFFGPGTRLTVL.